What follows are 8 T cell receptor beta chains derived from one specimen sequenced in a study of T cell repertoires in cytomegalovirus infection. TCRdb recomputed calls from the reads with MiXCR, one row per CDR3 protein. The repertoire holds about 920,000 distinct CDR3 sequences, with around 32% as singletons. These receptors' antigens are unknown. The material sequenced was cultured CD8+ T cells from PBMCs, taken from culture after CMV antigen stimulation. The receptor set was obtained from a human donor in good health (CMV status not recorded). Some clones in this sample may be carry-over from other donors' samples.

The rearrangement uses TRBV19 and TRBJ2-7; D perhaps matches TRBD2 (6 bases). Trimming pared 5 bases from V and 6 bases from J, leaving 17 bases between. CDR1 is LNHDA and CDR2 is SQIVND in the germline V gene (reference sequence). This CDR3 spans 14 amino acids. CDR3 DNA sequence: TGTGCCAGTAGTTATGGGGGGTCGACCTGCGAGCAGTACTTC. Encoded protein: CASSYGGSTCEQYF.

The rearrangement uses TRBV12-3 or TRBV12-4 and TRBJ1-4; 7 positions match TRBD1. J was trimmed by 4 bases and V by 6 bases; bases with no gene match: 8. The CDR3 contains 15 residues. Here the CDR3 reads CASRDTGVGNEKLFF. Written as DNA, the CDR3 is TGTGCCAGCAGGGATACAGGGGTGGGTAATGAAAAACTGTTTTTT.

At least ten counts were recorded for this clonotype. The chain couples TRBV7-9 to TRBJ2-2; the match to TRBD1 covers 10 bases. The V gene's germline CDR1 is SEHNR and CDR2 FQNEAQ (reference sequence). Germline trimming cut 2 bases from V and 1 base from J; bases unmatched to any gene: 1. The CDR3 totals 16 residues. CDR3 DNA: TGTGCCAGCAGCTTACGGACAGGGGGGAACACCGGGGAGCTGTTTTTT. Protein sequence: CASSLRTGGNTGELFF.

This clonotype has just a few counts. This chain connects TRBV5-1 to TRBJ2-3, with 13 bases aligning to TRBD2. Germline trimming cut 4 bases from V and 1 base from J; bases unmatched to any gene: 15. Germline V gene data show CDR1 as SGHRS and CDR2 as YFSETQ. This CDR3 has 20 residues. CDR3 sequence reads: CASSMGLAGHTGLGTDTQYF. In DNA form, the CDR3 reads TGCGCCAGCAGCATGGGACTAGCGGGGCACACAGGGTTGGGCACAGATACGCAGTATTTT.

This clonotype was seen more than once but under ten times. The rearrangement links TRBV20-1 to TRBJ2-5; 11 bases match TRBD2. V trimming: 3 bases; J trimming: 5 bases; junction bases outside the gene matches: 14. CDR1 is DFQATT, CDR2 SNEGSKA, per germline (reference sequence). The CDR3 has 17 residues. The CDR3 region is CSARSGTSGSGWETQYF. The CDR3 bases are TGCAGTGCTAGGTCCGGGACTAGCGGCTCAGGTTGGGAGACCCAGTACTTC.

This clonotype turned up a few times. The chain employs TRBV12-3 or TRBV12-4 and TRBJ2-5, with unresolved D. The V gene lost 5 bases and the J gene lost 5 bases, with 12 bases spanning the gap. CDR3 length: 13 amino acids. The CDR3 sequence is CASSRWVGETQYF. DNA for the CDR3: TGTGCCAGCAGTCGATGGGTGGGGGAGACCCAGTACTTC.

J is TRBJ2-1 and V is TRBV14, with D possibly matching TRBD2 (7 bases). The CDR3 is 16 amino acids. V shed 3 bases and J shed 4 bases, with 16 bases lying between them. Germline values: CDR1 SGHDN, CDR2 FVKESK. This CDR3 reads CASSHGGALPYNEQFF. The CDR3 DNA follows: TGTGCCAGCAGCCATGGGGGGGCCTTACCATACAATGAGCAGTTCTTC. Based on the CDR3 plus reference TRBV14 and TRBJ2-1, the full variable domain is EAGVTQFPSHSVIEKGQTVTLRCDPISGHDNLYWYRRVMGKEIKFLLHFVKESKQDESGMPNNRFLAERTGGTYSTLKVQPAELEDSGVYFCASSHGGALPYNEQFFGPGTRLTVL.

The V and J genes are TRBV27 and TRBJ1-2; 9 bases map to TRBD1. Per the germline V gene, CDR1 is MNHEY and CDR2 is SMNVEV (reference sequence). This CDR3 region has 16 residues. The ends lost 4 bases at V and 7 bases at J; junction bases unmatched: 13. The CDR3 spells CASSSPGQGILSGYTF. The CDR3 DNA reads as TGTGCCAGCAGTTCCCCGGGACAGGGAATTTTAAGTGGCTACACCTTC.